This TCR beta chain was retrieved from a study of blood T cell repertoires in COVID-19. Study-wide context: Acute-phase and convalescent COVID-19 samples originated in the United States, Italy and Spain.

This clone was detected once. Germline V gives CDR1 MNHEY, CDR2 SVGAGI. This CDR3 has 15 residues. With 4 bases removed from V and 1 base from J, the gap between germline ends came to 11 bases. Profiling relied on immunoSEQ multiplex PCR, and the TCRdb table lists in-frame clones only, not all of them. There are about 310,000 clones in the sample; approximately 85% occur only once, and over 2% lies in the top ten. The chain combines TRBV6-5 with TRBJ2-4; possibly TRBD2 for D (5 bases). The source material was PBMCs or T cells enriched from blood (not recorded which). The clonotype comes from a man aged 25-45 years who had recovered from COVID-19. CDR3 DNA: TGTGCCAGCAGTTCCCCACTAGAGGCCAAAAACATTCAGTACTTC. It translates to CASSSPLEAKNIQYF.